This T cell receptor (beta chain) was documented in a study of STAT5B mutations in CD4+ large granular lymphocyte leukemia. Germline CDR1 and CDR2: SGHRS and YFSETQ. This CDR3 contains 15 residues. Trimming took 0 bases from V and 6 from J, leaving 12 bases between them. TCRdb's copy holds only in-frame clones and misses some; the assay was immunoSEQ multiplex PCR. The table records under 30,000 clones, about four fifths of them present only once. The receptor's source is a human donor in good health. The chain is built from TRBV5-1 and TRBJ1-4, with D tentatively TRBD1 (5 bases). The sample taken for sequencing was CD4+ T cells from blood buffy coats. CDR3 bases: TGCGCCAGCAGCTTGGCCCCTGACAGTTATGAAAAACTGTTTTTT. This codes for CASSLAPDSYEKLFF.